Sequencing of this T cell receptor (beta chain) was carried out in a study of T cell responses to AZD1222 COVID-19 vaccine. Study-level background: Second-dose groups at about 4 or about 12 weeks were pooled. Whole-study results and caveats: Donors were mostly white British, more females; clonal diversity possibly underestimated. Across the whole spike, CD4 TCRs peaked at regions 160-218 and 743-854.

The method was immunoSEQ multiplex PCR; TCRdb's version includes in-frame clones alone and lacks a portion of them. The data show more than 110,000 clones, roughly 90% seen once. About this clone itself: What it binds is unknown.

This CDR3 contains 16 residues. V shed 3 bases, J shed 4 bases, and the junction held 10 bases outside the gene matches. The germline V gene has CDR1 LGHNA and CDR2 YNFKEQ. J is TRBJ2-7 and V is TRBV4-2, with TRBD2 matching over 9 bases. The material sequenced was peripheral blood, taken on day 0 of AZD1222 vaccination. The clonotype comes from an adult in good health. DNA for the CDR3: TGTGCCAGCAGCCACGCCGGGAGCGGGGGGAGGTACGAGCAGTACTTC. Protein: CASSHAGSGGRYEQYF.